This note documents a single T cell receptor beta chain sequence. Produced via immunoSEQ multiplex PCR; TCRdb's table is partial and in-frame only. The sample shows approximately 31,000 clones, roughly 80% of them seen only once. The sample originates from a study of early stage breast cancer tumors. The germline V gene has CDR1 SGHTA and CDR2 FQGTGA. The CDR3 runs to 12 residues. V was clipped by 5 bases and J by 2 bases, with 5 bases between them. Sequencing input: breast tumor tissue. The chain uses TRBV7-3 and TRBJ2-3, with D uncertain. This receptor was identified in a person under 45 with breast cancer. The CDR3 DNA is TGTGCCAGCAGCCCCGACACAGATACGCAGTATTTT. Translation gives CASSPDTDTQYF.